This is a list of T cell receptor beta chains from one sample in a study of T cells in Graves' hyperthyroidism and ophthalmopathy. TCRdb re-called the multiplex PCR reads through MiXCR, storing one row per CDR3 protein. This table holds hundreds of thousands of distinct CDR3 sequences, approximately 40% found once. The sample taken for sequencing was blood. The receptor set was obtained from a man between 18 and 29 years old with Graves' hyperthyroidism. CDR3s include the opening cysteine and the closing phenylalanine or tryptophan. The order of the fields is V gene, clone size, D gene, J gene, CDR3 length, CDR3 DNA, CDR3 protein. A D gene is named only where the DNA matches it firmly. Expanded clones get a size class; other rows say once, few or many, or leave the size out.

TRBV7-2	once	TRBD2	TRBJ2-5	16	TGTGCCAGCAGCTGGGGGGGACTAGCGGTGGAAGAGACCCAGTACTTC	CASSWGGLAVEETQYF
TRBV5-1	.	.	TRBJ2-2	15	TGCGCCAGCAGCTTGGAGGGGGGGGACGCCGGGGAGCTGTTTTTT	CASSLEGGDAGELFF
TRBV7-2	few	.	TRBJ1-1	14	TGTGCCAGCAGCTTAGTTCCAGCGAACACTGAAGCTTTCTTT	CASSLVPANTEAFF
TRBV7-3	.	.	TRBJ2-5	14	TGTGCCAGCAGCCCCGAGACAGACCAAGAGACCCAGTACTTC	CASSPETDQETQYF
TRBV29-1	.	.	TRBJ1-1	14	TGCAGCGTTGTAGTACAGCGCTTAAACACTGAAGCTTTCTTT	CSVVVQRLNTEAFF
TRBV20-1	few	TRBD1	TRBJ1-6	15	TGCAGTGCTAGATCTAGGGGGACAGGGGATTCACCCCTCCACTTT	CSARSRGTGDSPLHF
TRBV2	few	.	TRBJ2-5	18	TGTGCCAGCAGTGTTTTCCGATACGTGGACTGGGAGGAAGAGACCCAGTACTTC	CASSVFRYVDWEEETQYF
TRBV7-9	few	TRBD2	TRBJ2-7	16	TGTGCCAGCAGCTTTTCGCTAGCGGGAGAGCGGTACGAGCAGTACTTC	CASSFSLAGERYEQYF
TRBV7-9	few	TRBD2	TRBJ2-7	16	TGTGCCAGCAGTTACTCGCAGCGGGACTTCTCCTACGAGCAGTACTTC	CASSYSQRDFSYEQYF
TRBV19	few	.	TRBJ1-5	16	TGTGCCAGTAGTGTCGACATCTCCAATAGCAATCAGCCCCAGCATTTT	CASSVDISNSNQPQHF
TRBV7-9	.	TRBD1	TRBJ1-4	15	TGTGCCAGCAGCCCTCTACAGGGGGCGGTGGAAAAACTGTTTTTT	CASSPLQGAVEKLFF
TRBV6-5	many	TRBD1	TRBJ1-2	13	TGTGCCAGCAGTTACTTCGGGACAGATGGCTACACCTTC	CASSYFGTDGYTF
TRBV19	.	TRBD1	TRBJ2-2	15	TGTGCCAGTAGGGAGGACAGGGAGGACACCGGGGAGCTGTTTTTT	CASREDREDTGELFF
TRBV20-1	.	.	TRBJ2-5	14	TGCAGTGCTAGGTCCGGGGGTGGAAAAAAGACCCAGTACTTC	CSARSGGGKKTQYF
TRBV11-2	few	TRBD1	TRBJ2-5	15	TGTGCCAGCAGCTTAAGGACAGGGCGAGGGGAGACCCAGTACTTC	CASSLRTGRGETQYF
TRBV5-4	.	.	TRBJ1-2	14	TGTGCCAGCAGCTTACCAGGGTCTAGCTATGGCTACACCTTC	CASSLPGSSYGYTF
TRBV10-3	.	.	TRBJ2-7	16	TGTGCCAGCAGGGGGGACAATGGACAGGTGTCCTACGAGCAGTACTTC	CASRGDNGQVSYEQYF
TRBV15	many	TRBD1	TRBJ1-6	15	TGTGCCACCAGCAGAGCAGGGACAGGGACCTCACCCCTCCACTTT	CATSRAGTGTSPLHF
TRBV3-1	.	.	TRBJ2-5	13	TGTGCCAGCAGGCTGGGAGCTCAAGAGACCCAGTACTTC	CASRLGAQETQYF
TRBV2	.	.	TRBJ2-7	15	TGTGCCAGCAGTCTGCGCCCCGACTCCCAGGGGGAGCAGTACTTC	CASSLRPDSQGEQYF
TRBV20-1	.	.	TRBJ1-6	14	TGCAGTGCCAAGCAGAGCTCCTATAATTCACCCCTCCACTTT	CSAKQSSYNSPLHF
TRBV7-9	.	TRBD1	TRBJ1-1	15	TGTGCCAGCAGCTCAAGGGACAGAATGAACACTGAAGCTTTCTTT	CASSSRDRMNTEAFF
TRBV6-1	many	.	TRBJ1-1	13	TGTGCCAGCAGTGAAGTGCTTAACGGACGTGCTTTCTTT	CASSEVLNGRAFF
TRBV25-1	.	.	TRBJ1-5	13	TGTGCTAGCGACAGTCCCACCGATCAGCCCCAGCATTTT	CASDSPTDQPQHF
TRBV25-1	once	.	TRBJ1-5	16	TGTGCCTGCAGTGCTGGGAGTGGGTATAGCAATCAGCCCCAGCATTTT	CACSAGSGYSNQPQHF
TRBV20-1	.	TRBD2	TRBJ2-5	15	TGCAGTACTAGAGATCCCAGCGGGAGGGCAGAGACCCAGTACTTC	CSTRDPSGRAETQYF
TRBV15	many	TRBD1	TRBJ1-3	18	TGTGCCACCAGCAGCACCGACAGGGGCATGTTAGCTGGAAACACCATATATTTT	CATSSTDRGMLAGNTIYF
TRBV7-8	.	.	TRBJ1-5	15	TGTGCCAGCAGCTTAGGGGTACCTAGCAATCAGCCCCAGCATTTT	CASSLGVPSNQPQHF
TRBV2	few	.	TRBJ1-4	15	TGTGCCAGCTCGACAGGAGGATCGTGGGGTGAAAAACTGTTTTTT	CASSTGGSWGEKLFF
TRBV5-1	many	.	TRBJ2-2	14	TGCGCCAGCTCCTCCGTCGTGAACACCGGGGAGCTGTTTTTT	CASSSVVNTGELFF
TRBV15	many	.	TRBJ2-7	13	TGTGCCACCAGCGGGGGAGGATTTTACGAGCAGTACTTC	CATSGGGFYEQYF
TRBV12-3/TRBV12-4	few	TRBD2	TRBJ2-5	14	TGTGCCAGCAAACGTACGGGGGGGCAAGAGACCCAGTACTTC	CASKRTGGQETQYF
TRBV5-6	.	.	TRBJ1-6	15	TGTGCCAGCAGCTCCTCGAGCTCCTATAATTCACCCCTCCACTTT	CASSSSSSYNSPLHF
TRBV7-9	.	.	TRBJ1-1	13	TGTGCCAGCAGCTTCTATTATAGGACTGAAGCTTTCTTT	CASSFYYRTEAFF
TRBV10-3	many	TRBD2	TRBJ2-5	16	TGTGCCGTATCGGGACTAGCGGGAGATGGCCAAGAGACCCAGTACTTC	CAVSGLAGDGQETQYF
TRBV11-2	.	TRBD1	TRBJ2-5	17	TGTGCCAGCAGCAGCTACATCCGGACAGGGGGCACGGAGACCCAGTACTTC	CASSSYIRTGGTETQYF
TRBV7-9	many	TRBD1	TRBJ1-4	14	TGTGCCAGCAGCTCGGACAGGCTAGGGGAAAAACTGTTTTTT	CASSSDRLGEKLFF
TRBV6-5	few	.	TRBJ2-7	13	TGTGCCAGCGGGTTGAGGGGAACCTACGAGCAGTACTTC	CASGLRGTYEQYF
TRBV6-5	.	.	TRBJ1-3	16	TGTGCCAGCAGTTACGCGGCAGATCCATCTGGAAACACCATATATTTT	CASSYAADPSGNTIYF
TRBV7-4	.	.	TRBJ1-1	19	TGTGCCAGCAGCTTTGATGTCCTAGGCAGGACCGATTTGAACACTGAAGCTTTCTTT	CASSFDVLGRTDLNTEAFF
TRBV12-3/TRBV12-4	many	.	TRBJ1-2	14	TGTGCCAGCAGTTTGAGGGATGGAACTCATGGCTACACCTTC	CASSLRDGTHGYTF
TRBV12-3/TRBV12-4	many	.	TRBJ1-5	13	TGTGCCAGCACCGCGGGCCCGAATCAGCCCCAGCATTTT	CASTAGPNQPQHF
TRBV12-3/TRBV12-4	few	.	TRBJ1-2	17	TGTGCCAGCAGTAATCCCAACAGGGCCGCAGCTAACTATGGCTACACCTTC	CASSNPNRAAANYGYTF
TRBV5-4	.	.	TRBJ1-4	14	TGTGCCAGCAGCTTGACAGGTTGGGATGAAAAACTGTTTTTT	CASSLTGWDEKLFF
TRBV5-1	.	.	TRBJ1-1	14	TGCGCCAGCAGCCAAGTAAGAGGGGACACTGAAGCTTTCTTT	CASSQVRGDTEAFF
TRBV5-1	.	.	TRBJ2-2	14	TGCGCCAGCAGCTCACTGACGGATCTCGGGGAGCTGTTTTTT	CASSSLTDLGELFF
TRBV29-1	few	TRBD1	TRBJ1-2	16	TGCAGCGTTGAAGACGAGTCAGGGGGCAGGGGCTATGGCTACACCTTC	CSVEDESGGRGYGYTF